Listed here are 31 T cell receptor beta chains from one sample, sequenced in a study of OX40 agonist ivuxolimab in advanced cancers. TCRdb keeps only in-frame clones here, not all; method: immunoSEQ multiplex PCR. This sample has tens of thousands of clones, with more than 70% found just once. The specimen was CD4+ or CD8+ T cells sorted from blood, collected in a trial of the OX40 agonist ivuxolimab. Receptor source: an adult with an advanced solid tumor such as melanoma, head and neck, liver or kidney cancer.

The J gene is TRBJ2-2, the V gene TRBV25-1, with a possible D match to TRBD1 (7 bases). With 1 base removed from V and 3 bases from J, the gap between germline ends came to 18 bases. Germline V gene data show CDR1 as MGHDK and CDR2 as SYGVNS. CDR3 length: 18 residues. CDR3: CASSEFVAGQSDTGELFF. CDR3 DNA sequence: TGTGCCAGCAGTGAATTTGTGGCGGGACAGTCCGACACCGGGGAGCTGTTTTTT.

The J gene is TRBJ2-1, the V gene TRBV27; D remains unclear. V was clipped by 5 bases and J by 1 base, with 9 bases between them. This CDR3 spans 14 amino acids. The germline V gene encodes CDR1 MNHEY and CDR2 SMNVEV (reference sequence). DNA for the CDR3: TGTGCCAGCAGTATCCGGGCATCCTACAATGAGCAGTTCTTC. It codes for CASSIRASYNEQFF.

The chain has TRBV7-9 and TRBJ2-3; no reliable D call. V lost 5 bases, J lost 3 bases, and 12 bases lay in between. Germline V lookup: CDR1 SEHNR, CDR2 FQNEAQ (reference sequence). The CDR3 is made up of 14 amino acids. The CDR3 loop reads CASSDISSTDTQYF. Written as DNA, the CDR3 is TGTGCCAGCAGCGATATTAGCTCGACAGATACGCAGTATTTT.

This chain joins TRBV5-1 and TRBJ2-2; D gene unclear. Germline-derived CDR1 and CDR2 are SGHRS and YFSETQ. The CDR3 contains 14 residues. V lost 4 bases to trimming and J lost 5 bases, with 12 bases between them. CDR3 in amino acids: CASSPSTGTGELFF. The CDR3 DNA is TGCGCCAGCAGCCCCTCGACTGGAACCGGGGAGCTGTTTTTT.

V usage is TRBV5-6 and J usage is TRBJ1-1; 9 nucleotides line up with TRBD1. This CDR3 has 13 amino acids. J gave up 3 bases and V 3 bases, and 0 bases lay outside the gene matches. Germline V gene data show CDR1 as SGHDT and CDR2 as YYEEEE. This chain's CDR3 is CASSWDRDTEAFF. In DNA, the CDR3 is TGTGCCAGCAGCTGGGACAGGGACACTGAAGCTTTCTTT. The variable domain in full, completed from reference TRBV5-6 and TRBJ1-1, reads DAGVTQSPTHLIKTRGQQVTLRCSPKSGHDTVSWYQQALGQGPQFIFQYYEEEERQRGNFPDRFSGHQFPNYSSELNVNALLLGDSALYLCASSWDRDTEAFFGQGTRLTVV.

V and J are TRBV19 and TRBJ1-6; possibly TRBD1 for D (5 bases). The CDR3 is 15 amino acids. V shed 2 bases and J shed 7 bases, with 12 bases lying between them. Germline V lookup: CDR1 LNHDA, CDR2 SQIVND (reference sequence). CDR3 sequence: CASSIQRQLNSPLHF. DNA for the CDR3: TGTGCCAGTAGTATACAGAGACAGCTAAATTCACCCCTCCACTTT.

J is TRBJ2-1 and V is TRBV6-6; TRBD2 might be the D (6 bases). Germline V CDR1 and CDR2: MNHNY, SVGAGI (reference sequence). Trimming stripped 0 bases from V and 6 bases from J, with 6 bases between. This CDR3 comprises 13 residues. Here the CDR3 DNA reads TGTGCCAGCAGTTACTCAGCGGGCAATGAGCAGTTCTTC. Encoded protein: CASSYSAGNEQFF.

This chain's CDR3 is CASSLRGPDTQYF. The CDR3 region has the DNA TGTGCCAGCAGCCTCCGGGGCCCAGATACGCAGTATTTT. This rearrangement joins TRBV5-6 to TRBJ2-3; D is perhaps TRBD1 or TRBD2 (5 bases each). The germline CDR1 and CDR2 sequences are SGHDT and YYEEEE. CDR3 size: 13 residues. The V gene lost 4 bases and the J gene lost 4 bases, with 10 bases spanning the gap. The whole variable domain, remainder taken from reference TRBV5-6 and TRBJ2-3, is DAGVTQSPTHLIKTRGQQVTLRCSPKSGHDTVSWYQQALGQGPQFIFQYYEEEERQRGNFPDRFSGHQFPNYSSELNVNALLLGDSALYLCASSLRGPDTQYFGPGTRLTVL.

The chain recombines TRBV7-3 with TRBJ2-4, with 7 bases lining up with TRBD2. CDR1 is SGHTA, CDR2 FQGTGA, per germline. V lost 1 base and J lost 5; bases outside the gene matches: 2. This CDR3 contains 14 residues. This chain's CDR3 is CASSLSLAENIQYF. CDR3 sequence (DNA): TGTGCCAGCAGCTTAAGCCTAGCGGAAAACATTCAGTACTTC. Supplemented by reference TRBV7-3 and TRBJ2-4, the full variable domain reads GAGVSQTPSNKVTEKGKYVELRCDPISGHTALYWYRQSLGQGPEFLIYFQGTGAADDSGLPNDRFFAVRPEGSVSTLKIQRTERGDSAVYLCASSLSLAENIQYFGAGTRLSVL.

V gene TRBV7-2 combines with J gene TRBJ2-7, with D maybe TRBD2 (5 bases). Trimming removed 3 bases at V and 1 base at J, with 13 bases between. Germline assignment: CDR1 SGHTA and CDR2 FQGNSA. The CDR3 spans 15 residues. The CDR3 loop reads CASSLRESKSYEQYF. CDR3 bases: TGTGCCAGCAGCTTGAGGGAAAGTAAGTCCTACGAGCAGTACTTC.

The genes are TRBV19 and TRBJ2-2; 11 bases align to TRBD1. V was pared by 6 bases and J by 6 bases, with 15 bases of the junction left unmatched. This CDR3 spans 18 amino acids. Looked up from germline, CDR1 is LNHDA and CDR2 is SQIVND (reference sequence). Written as DNA, the CDR3 is TGTGCCAGTAGAAGTTTATGGGACAGGGGGATTCGGGCCGGGGAGCTGTTTTTT. Translation: CASRSLWDRGIRAGELFF.

J is TRBJ2-1 and V is TRBV18, with TRBD1 matching over 7 bases. With V trimmed by 3 bases and J by 6 bases, 8 bases remained unmatched. Per germline, CDR1 KGHSH and CDR2 LQKENI. CDR3 size: 15 residues. CDR3 region: CASSPQGVGANEQFF. Here the CDR3 DNA reads TGTGCCAGCTCACCGCAGGGGGTGGGAGCCAATGAGCAGTTCTTC.

This clone came up once. This CDR3 is CASSEQGSYEQYF. CDR3 DNA sequence: TGTGCCAGCAGTGAACAGGGCTCCTACGAGCAGTACTTC. The chain couples TRBV2 to TRBJ2-7; D perhaps matches TRBD1 (5 bases). CDR3 length: 13 residues. The V gene lost 2 bases and the J gene lost 0 bases, with 5 bases spanning the gap. Germline CDR1 reads SNHLY; CDR2 reads FYNNEI.

This sequence joins TRBV27 and TRBJ2-7, with 7 bases that match TRBD1. V was pared by 6 bases and J by 3 bases, with 8 bases of the junction left unmatched. The CDR3 contains 14 residues. From germline, CDR1 is MNHEY and CDR2 SMNVEV (reference sequence). CDR3 sequence (DNA): TGTGCCAGCAGCCCGACAGGGATCCTCTACGAGCAGTACTTC. Its protein product is CASSPTGILYEQYF.

The chain joins TRBV27 to TRBJ2-7, with TRBD1 matching over 7 bases. The CDR3 runs 13 residues. The germline CDR1 and CDR2 sequences are MNHEY and SMNVEV (reference sequence). J gave up 1 base and V 10 bases, and 7 bases lay outside the gene matches. This chain's CDR3 is CATKTGWSYEQYF. As DNA, the CDR3 is TGTGCCACCAAGACAGGGTGGTCCTACGAGCAGTACTTC.

This sequence joins TRBV28 and TRBJ2-6; unclear D gene. The V end was cut by 7 bases, the J end by 1 base, with 8 bases between. This CDR3 has 14 residues. Germline CDR1 reads MDHEN; CDR2 reads SYDVKM. CDR3 DNA sequence: TGTGCCAGCAACCTTAATTCTGGGGCCAACGTCCTGACTTTC. It yields the protein CASNLNSGANVLTF. The complete variable domain, with remaining parts taken from reference TRBV28 and TRBJ2-6, reads DVKVTQSSRYLVKRTGEKVFLECVQDMDHENMFWYRQDPGLGLRLIYFSYDVKMKEKGDIPEGYSVSREKKERFSLILESASTNQTSMYLCASNLNSGANVLTFGAGSRLTVL.

CDR3 in amino acids: CASTPTSAYNEQFF. In DNA, the CDR3 is TGTGCCAGCACCCCGACTAGCGCCTACAATGAGCAGTTCTTC. The gene calls are TRBV6-6 and TRBJ2-1; 8 positions match TRBD2. Germline CDR1 MNHNY, CDR2 SVGAGI (reference sequence). This CDR3 spans 14 amino acids. Losses at the gene ends were 7 bases for V and 2 bases for J; bases not matched to a gene: 4.

This sequence joins TRBV4-2 and TRBJ2-3, with 9 nucleotides matching TRBD2. The CDR3 has 17 amino acids. CDR1 and CDR2 from the germline V gene are LGHNA and YNFKEQ. The V segment lost 1 base and the J segment 2 bases; nucleotides outside the gene matches: 7. The CDR3 sequence: CASSQVTSGRFTDTQYF. The CDR3 bases are TGTGCCAGCAGCCAAGTGACTAGCGGACGATTCACAGATACGCAGTATTTT.

The chain is built from TRBV15 and TRBJ2-4; D tentatively fits TRBD1 or TRBD2 (7 bases each). Germline assignment: CDR1 LNHNV and CDR2 YYDKDF (reference sequence). V shed 5 bases and J shed 1 base, with 18 bases lying between them. The CDR3 totals 17 residues. The CDR3 DNA sequence: TGTGCCACCAGCGGGGGGGTACAGGGGCTCGCCAAAAACATTCAGTACTTC. Amino acid sequence: CATSGGVQGLAKNIQYF. The whole variable domain, filled in from reference TRBV15 and TRBJ2-4, reads DAMVIQNPRYQVTQFGKPVTLSCSQTLNHNVMYWYQQKSSQAPKLLFHYYDKDFNNEADTPDNFQSRRPNTSFCFLDIRSPGLGDTAMYLCATSGGVQGLAKNIQYFGAGTRLSVL.

This rearrangement joins TRBV19 to TRBJ1-6; D perhaps matches TRBD1 (5 bases). CDR1 is LNHDA, CDR2 SQIVND, per germline (reference sequence). The germline V and J ends were trimmed by 5 bases and 5 bases, with 16 bases remaining between them. CDR3 length: 16 residues. The CDR3 is CASSPNSGRNNSPLHF. CDR3 nucleotide sequence: TGTGCCAGTAGTCCTAATTCGGGACGGAATAATTCACCCCTCCACTTT.

The genes are TRBV6-6 and TRBJ1-2, with D uncertain. V lost 5 bases and J lost 3, with 13 bases in between. Germline V lookup: CDR1 MNHNY, CDR2 SVGAGI (reference sequence). This CDR3 has 14 residues. CDR3 region: CASSRNPGYYGYTF. The CDR3 DNA is TGTGCCAGCAGTAGAAACCCGGGATACTATGGCTACACCTTC.

The V and J genes are TRBV7-9 and TRBJ2-7, with 9 nucleotides matching TRBD2. The CDR3 spans 14 residues. V lost 3 bases, J lost 0 bases, and 0 bases stayed unmatched. Germline CDR1 reads SEHNR; CDR2 reads FQNEAQ (reference sequence). The CDR3 is CASSLRGGSYEQYF. The CDR3, as DNA: TGTGCCAGCAGCTTGCGGGGGGGCTCCTACGAGCAGTACTTC. Based on the CDR3 plus reference TRBV7-9 and TRBJ2-7, the full variable domain is DTGVSQNPRHKITKRGQNVTFRCDPISEHNRLYWYRQTLGQGPEFLTYFQNEAQLEKSRLLSDRFSAERPKGSFSTLEIQRTEQGDSAMYLCASSLRGGSYEQYFGPGTRLTVT.

The V gene is TRBV4-2, the J gene TRBJ2-6, with D unresolved. CDR1 and CDR2 (germline): LGHNA, YNFKEQ. Trimming shortened V by 4 bases and J by 0 bases, and 13 bases separated the two germline ends. The CDR3 is 17 residues long. CDR3 sequence reads: CASSPYMALSGANVLTF. The CDR3 nucleotides read TGTGCCAGCAGCCCCTACATGGCCCTCTCTGGGGCCAACGTCCTGACTTTC.

This chain uses TRBV2 with TRBJ2-6; no firm D call. The V end was cut by 4 bases, the J end by 0 bases, with 10 bases between. CDR3 length: 16 amino acids. Germline CDR1 reads SNHLY; CDR2 reads FYNNEI. Here the CDR3 DNA reads TGTGCCAGCAGTGTTGGCGAGTACTCTGGGGCCAACGTCCTGACTTTC. Its protein is CASSVGEYSGANVLTF.

This chain joins TRBV7-9 and TRBJ2-3, with D perhaps matching TRBD1 or TRBD2 (5 bases each). The germline V gene encodes CDR1 SEHNR and CDR2 FQNEAQ (reference sequence). The CDR3 is 16 amino acids. Deletions cut 2 bases from V and 0 bases from J, with 12 bases between. CDR3 nucleotides: TGTGCCAGCAGCTTACGGGGCCCCCCGAGCACAGATACGCAGTATTTT. This sequence encodes CASSLRGPPSTDTQYF.

V usage is TRBV7-3 and J usage is TRBJ2-7; perhaps TRBD1 as D (5 bases). Trimming stripped 7 bases from V and 1 base from J, with 14 bases between. The CDR3 totals 14 residues. The germline gives CDR1 SGHTA, CDR2 FQGTGA. The CDR3 here is CASTFGQGSYEQYF. CDR3 in DNA: TGTGCCAGCACCTTCGGCCAGGGATCCTACGAGCAGTACTTC. Together with reference TRBV7-3 and TRBJ2-7, the CDR3 gives the full variable domain: GAGVSQTPSNKVTEKGKYVELRCDPISGHTALYWYRQSLGQGPEFLIYFQGTGAADDSGLPNDRFFAVRPEGSVSTLKIQRTERGDSAVYLCASTFGQGSYEQYFGPGTRLTVT.

This chain uses TRBV2 with TRBJ1-1; D ambiguous. This CDR3 comprises 16 residues. Germline CDR1 is SNHLY and CDR2 is FYNNEI. The V end lost 0 bases, the J end lost 4 bases, and 15 bases lay between the germline ends. This chain's CDR3 is CASSEAGLWVGTEAFF. CDR3 DNA: TGTGCCAGCAGTGAAGCGGGTCTATGGGTGGGCACTGAAGCTTTCTTT.

The J gene is TRBJ2-2, the V gene TRBV5-1, with 10 nucleotides matching TRBD1. The CDR3 loop spans 19 amino acids. Trimming removed 4 bases from V and 1 base from J; junction bases left unmatched: 13. Germline V lookup: CDR1 SGHRS, CDR2 YFSETQ. CDR3 DNA: TGCGCCAGCAGCCTGGGCGGGACAGGGGCTATACGGAACACCGGGGAGCTGTTTTTT. Translation: CASSLGGTGAIRNTGELFF.

The chain is built from TRBV6-6 and TRBJ2-3; TRBD1 aligns across 9 bases. The length of the CDR3 is 16 residues. V gave up 2 bases and J gave up 1 base; unmatched junction bases: 4. Germline V gene data show CDR1 as MNHNY and CDR2 as SVGAGI (reference sequence). The CDR3: CASSYQQGAGTDTQYF. CDR3 coding DNA: TGTGCCAGCAGTTACCAACAGGGGGCAGGCACAGATACGCAGTATTTT.

V usage is TRBV5-6 and J usage is TRBJ2-5; TRBD1 is a possible D gene (5 bases). The DNA end lines up better with TRBJ2-7; the J call may be wrong. Germline loops: CDR1 SGHDT, CDR2 YYEEEE. This CDR3 has 13 residues. In DNA form, the CDR3 reads TGTGCCAGCAGCTTACGACAGCTTAACGAGCAGTACTTC. This codes for CASSLRQLNEQYF.

This chain connects TRBV11-2 to TRBJ2-3; the match to TRBD2 covers 14 bases. CDR3 length: 15 amino acids. The V segment lost 5 bases and the J segment 6 bases; nucleotides outside the gene matches: 4. Per germline, CDR1 SGHAT and CDR2 FQNNGV. CDR3 sequence: CASSRGLAGADTQYF. CDR3 nucleotides: TGTGCCAGCAGCAGGGGACTAGCGGGAGCCGATACGCAGTATTTT.